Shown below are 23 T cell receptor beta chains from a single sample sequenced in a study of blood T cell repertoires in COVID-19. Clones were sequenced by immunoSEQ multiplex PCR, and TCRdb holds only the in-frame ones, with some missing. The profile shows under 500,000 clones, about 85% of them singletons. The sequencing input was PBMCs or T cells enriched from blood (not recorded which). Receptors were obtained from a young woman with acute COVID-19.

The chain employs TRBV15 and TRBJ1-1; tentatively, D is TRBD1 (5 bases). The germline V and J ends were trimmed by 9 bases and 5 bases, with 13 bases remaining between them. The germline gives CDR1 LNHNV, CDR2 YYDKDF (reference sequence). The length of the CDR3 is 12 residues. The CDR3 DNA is TGTGCCACAGGGGTTGACAGAACTGAAGCTTTCTTT. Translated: CATGVDRTEAFF.

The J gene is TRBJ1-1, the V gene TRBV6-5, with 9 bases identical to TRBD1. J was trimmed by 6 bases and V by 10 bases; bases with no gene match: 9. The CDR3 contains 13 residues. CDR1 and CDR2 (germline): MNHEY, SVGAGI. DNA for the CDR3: TGTGCCACCCGGGACAGGGAGGGGGCTGAAGCTTTCTTT. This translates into CATRDREGAEAFF.

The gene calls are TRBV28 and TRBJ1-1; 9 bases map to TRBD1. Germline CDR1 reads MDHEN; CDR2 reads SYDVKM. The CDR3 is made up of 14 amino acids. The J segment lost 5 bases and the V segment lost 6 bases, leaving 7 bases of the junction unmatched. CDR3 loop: CASSQTGGGTEAFF. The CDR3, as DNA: TGTGCCAGCAGCCAGACAGGGGGGGGAACTGAAGCTTTCTTT.

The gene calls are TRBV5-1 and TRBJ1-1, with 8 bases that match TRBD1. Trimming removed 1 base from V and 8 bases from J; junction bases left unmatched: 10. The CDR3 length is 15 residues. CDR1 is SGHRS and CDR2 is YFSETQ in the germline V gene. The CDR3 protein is CASSLHPGQAGEAFF. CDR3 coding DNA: TGCGCCAGCAGCTTGCACCCGGGACAGGCGGGCGAAGCTTTCTTT.

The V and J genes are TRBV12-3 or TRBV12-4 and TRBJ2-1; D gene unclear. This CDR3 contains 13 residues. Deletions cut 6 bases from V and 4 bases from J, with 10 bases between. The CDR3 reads CASSGGRYNEQFF. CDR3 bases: TGTGCCAGCAGCGGCGGCAGATACAATGAGCAGTTCTTC.

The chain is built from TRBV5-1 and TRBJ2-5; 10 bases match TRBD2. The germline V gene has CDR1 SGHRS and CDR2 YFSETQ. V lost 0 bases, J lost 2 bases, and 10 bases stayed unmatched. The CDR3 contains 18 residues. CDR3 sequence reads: CASSLGPSGRRGQETQYF. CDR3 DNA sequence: TGCGCCAGCAGCTTGGGTCCTAGCGGGAGAAGGGGTCAAGAGACCCAGTACTTC.

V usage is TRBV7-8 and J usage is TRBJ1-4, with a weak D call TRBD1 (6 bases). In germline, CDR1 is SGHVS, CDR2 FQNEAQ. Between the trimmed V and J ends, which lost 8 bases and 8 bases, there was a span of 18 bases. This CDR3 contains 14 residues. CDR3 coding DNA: TGTGCCAGCCGTGAGCGGGGGGCGCGGGAAAAACTGTTTTTT. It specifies CASRERGAREKLFF.

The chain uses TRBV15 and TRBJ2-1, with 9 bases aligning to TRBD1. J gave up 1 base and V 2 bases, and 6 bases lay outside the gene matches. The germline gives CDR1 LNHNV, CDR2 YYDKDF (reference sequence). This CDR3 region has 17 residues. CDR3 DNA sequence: TGTGCCACCAGCAGACCTAGGACAGGGGTTTCCTACAATGAGCAGTTCTTC. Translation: CATSRPRTGVSYNEQFF.

The CDR3 DNA sequence: TGTGCCAGCAGTTACGGTAATGAGCAGTTCTTC. Protein: CASSYGNEQFF. The chain has TRBV12-3 or TRBV12-4 and TRBJ2-1; D is ambiguous. This CDR3 has 11 residues. Trimming stripped 4 bases from V and 7 bases from J, with 5 bases between.

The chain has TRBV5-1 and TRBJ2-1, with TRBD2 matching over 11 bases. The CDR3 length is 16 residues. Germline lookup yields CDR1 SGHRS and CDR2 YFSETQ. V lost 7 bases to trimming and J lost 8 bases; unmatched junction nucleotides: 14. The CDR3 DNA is TGCGCCAGCTCCGAAGGTAGCGGGGGGGGATCGGATGAGCAGTTCTTC. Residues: CASSEGSGGGSDEQFF.

In nucleotides, the CDR3 is TGTGCCAGCAGCCCCCGACTAGCGGGAGGGTTTTACGAGCAGTACTTC. As protein: CASSPRLAGGFYEQYF. The chain uses TRBV7-2 and TRBJ2-7; 14 positions match TRBD2. Germline V gene data show CDR1 as SGHTA and CDR2 as FQGNSA. CDR3 length: 16 amino acids. The ends lost 5 bases at V and 4 bases at J; junction bases unmatched: 7.

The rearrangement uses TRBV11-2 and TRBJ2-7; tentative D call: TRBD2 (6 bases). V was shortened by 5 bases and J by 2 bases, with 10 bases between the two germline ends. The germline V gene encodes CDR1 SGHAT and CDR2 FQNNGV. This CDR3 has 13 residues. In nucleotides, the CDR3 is TGTGCCAGCAGCCCTGGACTAACCTACGAGCAGTACTTC. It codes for CASSPGLTYEQYF.

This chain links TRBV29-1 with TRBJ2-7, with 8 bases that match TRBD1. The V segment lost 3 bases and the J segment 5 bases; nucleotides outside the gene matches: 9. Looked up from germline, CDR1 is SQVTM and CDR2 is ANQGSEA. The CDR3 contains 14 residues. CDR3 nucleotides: TGCAGCGTTGAGCACACAGGGGGTACGAACGAGCAGTACTTC. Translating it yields CSVEHTGGTNEQYF.

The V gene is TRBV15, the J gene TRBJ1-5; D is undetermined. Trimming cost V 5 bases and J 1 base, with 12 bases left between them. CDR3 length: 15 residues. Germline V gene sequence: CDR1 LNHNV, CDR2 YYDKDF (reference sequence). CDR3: CATSLDDKSNQPQHF. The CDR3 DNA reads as TGTGCCACCAGCCTTGACGACAAGAGCAATCAGCCCCAGCATTTT. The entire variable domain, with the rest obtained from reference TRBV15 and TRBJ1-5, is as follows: DAMVIQNPRYQVTQFGKPVTLSCSQTLNHNVMYWYQQKSSQAPKLLFHYYDKDFNNEADTPDNFQSRRPNTSFCFLDIRSPGLGDTAMYLCATSLDDKSNQPQHFGDGTRLSIL.

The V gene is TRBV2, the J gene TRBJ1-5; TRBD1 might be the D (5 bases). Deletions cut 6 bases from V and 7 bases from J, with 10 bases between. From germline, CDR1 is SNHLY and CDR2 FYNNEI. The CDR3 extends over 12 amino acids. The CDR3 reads CASRGEGQPQHF. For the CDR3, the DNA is TGTGCCAGCAGAGGGGAGGGGCAGCCCCAGCATTTT. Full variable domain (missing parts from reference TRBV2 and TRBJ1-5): EPEVTQTPSHQVTQMGQEVILRCVPISNHLYFYWYRQILGQKVEFLVSFYNNEISEKSEIFDDQFSVERPDGSNFTLKIRSTKLEDSAMYFCASRGEGQPQHFGDGTRLSIL.

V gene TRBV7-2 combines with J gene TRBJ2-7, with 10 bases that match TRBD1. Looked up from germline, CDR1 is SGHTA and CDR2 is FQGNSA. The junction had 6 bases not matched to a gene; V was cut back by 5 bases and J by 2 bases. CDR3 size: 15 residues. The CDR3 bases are TGTGCCAGCAGCCTGGGACAGGGGAGAGCCTACGAGCAGTACTTC. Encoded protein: CASSLGQGRAYEQYF.

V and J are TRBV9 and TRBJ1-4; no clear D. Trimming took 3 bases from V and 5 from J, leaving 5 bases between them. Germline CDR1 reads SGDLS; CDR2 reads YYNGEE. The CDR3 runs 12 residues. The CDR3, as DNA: TGTGCCAGCAGCGCCCTGAATGAAAAACTGTTTTTT. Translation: CASSALNEKLFF. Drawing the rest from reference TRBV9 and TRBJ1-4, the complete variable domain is DSGVTQTPKHLITATGQRVTLRCSPRSGDLSVYWYQQSLDQGLQFLIQYYNGEERAKGNILERFSAQQFPDLHSELNLSSLELGDSALYFCASSALNEKLFFGSGTQLSVL.

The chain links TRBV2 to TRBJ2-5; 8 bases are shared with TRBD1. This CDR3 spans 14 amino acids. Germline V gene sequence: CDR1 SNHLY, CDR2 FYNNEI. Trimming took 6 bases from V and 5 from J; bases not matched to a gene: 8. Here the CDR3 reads CASSERTGPETQYF. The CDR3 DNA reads TGTGCCAGCAGCGAACGGACAGGGCCGGAGACCCAGTACTTC.

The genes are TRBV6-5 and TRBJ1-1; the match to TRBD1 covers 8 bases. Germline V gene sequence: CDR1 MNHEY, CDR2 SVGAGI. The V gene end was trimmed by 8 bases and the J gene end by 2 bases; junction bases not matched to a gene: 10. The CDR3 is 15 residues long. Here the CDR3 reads CASQPDRGFNTEAFF. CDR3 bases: TGTGCCAGCCAACCTGACAGGGGCTTTAACACTGAAGCTTTCTTT.

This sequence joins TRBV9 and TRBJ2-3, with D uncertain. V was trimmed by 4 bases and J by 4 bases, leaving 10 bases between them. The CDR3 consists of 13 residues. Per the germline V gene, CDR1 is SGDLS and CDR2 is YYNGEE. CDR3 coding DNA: TGTGCCAGCAGCCCCCCCTACGCAGATACGCAGTATTTT. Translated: CASSPPYADTQYF.

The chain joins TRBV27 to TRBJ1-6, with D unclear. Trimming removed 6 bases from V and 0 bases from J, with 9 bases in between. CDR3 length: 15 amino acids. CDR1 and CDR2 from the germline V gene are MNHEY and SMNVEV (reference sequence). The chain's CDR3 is CASSGSVSYNSPLHF. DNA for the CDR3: TGTGCCAGCAGCGGCAGCGTCTCCTATAATTCACCCCTCCACTTT.

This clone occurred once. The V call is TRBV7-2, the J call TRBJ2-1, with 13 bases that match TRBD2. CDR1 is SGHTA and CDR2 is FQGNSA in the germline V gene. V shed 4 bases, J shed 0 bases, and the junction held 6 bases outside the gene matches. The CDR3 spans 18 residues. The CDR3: CASSSGLAGMSSYNEQFF. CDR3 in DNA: TGTGCCAGCAGCTCGGGACTAGCGGGAATGAGCTCCTACAATGAGCAGTTCTTC.

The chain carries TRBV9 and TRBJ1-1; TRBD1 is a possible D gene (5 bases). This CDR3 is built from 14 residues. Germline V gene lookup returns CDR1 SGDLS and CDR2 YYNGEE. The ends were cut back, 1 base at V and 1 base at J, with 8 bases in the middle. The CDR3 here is CASSVPGKNTEAFF. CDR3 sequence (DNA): TGTGCCAGCAGCGTACCAGGGAAGAACACTGAAGCTTTCTTT.